Listed below are T cell receptor beta chains from one sample, sequenced in a study of response to subunit inactivated influenza vaccine. TCRdb independently ran MiXCR on the RT-PCR reads; one entry per CDR3 protein. The sample contains approximately 490,000 distinct CDR3 sequences, about 7.2% of which appear only once. The material sequenced was PBMCs from blood, taken approximately 25 months after vaccination. These receptors came from a man in his fifties or sixties who received an inactivated influenza vaccine. The CDR3 runs from the conserved cysteine through the conserved F or W. The D gene is left open where the match is weak. Expanded clones get a size class; other rows say once, few or many, or leave the size out.

TRBJ2-2	NA	few	TRBV10-3	TGTGCCATCAGTGTCTTCGGACTAACTACCGGGGAGCTGTTTTTT	CAISVFGLTTGELFF
TRBJ2-2	NA	NA	TRBV5-6	TGTGCCAGCAGCTCTTGGCGGTCAGCGGCCGGGGAGCTGTTTTTT	CASSSWRSAAGELFF
TRBJ2-1	TRBD2	NA	TRBV5-6	TGTGCCAGCAGCTTGACTAGCGGGGGGGACTCCTACAATGAGCAGTTCTTC	CASSLTSGGDSYNEQFF
TRBJ2-1	NA	many	TRBV20-1	TGCAGTGCTAGAGAAGCGGAAGGATTACTTTACAATGAGCAGTTCTTC	CSAREAEGLLYNEQFF
TRBJ1-3	NA	NA	TRBV5-1	TGCGCCAGCAGCTACTCGGGAACAAGCTCTGGAAACACCATATATTTT	CASSYSGTSSGNTIYF
TRBJ2-2	NA	NA	TRBV6-2/TRBV6-3	TGTGCCAGCAGTTACTACAATGGCGGGGAGCTGTTTTTT	CASSYYNGGELFF
TRBJ2-7	TRBD2	many	TRBV15	TGTGCCACCAGCAGAGACCTTACTAGCGGGAGATCCGGAGAGCAGTACTTC	CATSRDLTSGRSGEQYF
TRBJ1-6	TRBD1	many	TRBV30	TGTGCCTGTGACAGGGACCATTCACCCCTCCACTTT	CACDRDHSPLHF
TRBJ2-1	NA	NA	TRBV30	TGTGCCTGGAGCCGGGGGAGACACAATGAGCAGTTCTTC	CAWSRGRHNEQFF
TRBJ2-5	NA	few	TRBV24-1	TGTGCCACCAGTGATTCTGTCCAAGAGACCCAGTACTTC	CATSDSVQETQYF
TRBJ2-1	TRBD2	NA	TRBV27	TGTGCCAGCAGCCGGGGCCACGCGGGGGTCCAGCCCTACAATGAGCAGTTCTTC	CASSRGHAGVQPYNEQFF
TRBJ2-3	NA	NA	TRBV11-2	TGTGCCAGCAGCTACACAGGGATTGGGGGTGGGAGCACAGATACGCAGTATTTT	CASSYTGIGGGSTDTQYF
TRBJ1-5	TRBD1	few	TRBV7-8	TGTGCCAGCAGCTCCGCGGGACAGGGGAGAGGTCAGCCCCAGCATTTT	CASSSAGQGRGQPQHF
TRBJ1-2	NA	NA	TRBV28	TGTGCCAGCAGTTCTCCTATTAACTATGGCTACACCTTC	CASSSPINYGYTF
TRBJ1-3	NA	many	TRBV29-1	TGCAGCGTTAAGTCGAGGGCTGGAAACACCATATATTTT	CSVKSRAGNTIYF
TRBJ2-7	TRBD1	many	TRBV4-3	TGCGCCAGCAGCCGGTGGGAGACAGGGTACGACGAGCAGTACTTC	CASSRWETGYDEQYF
TRBJ1-2	NA	many	TRBV7-9	TGTGCCAGCAGCCCGACCCAGGACACCTTCTATGGCTACACCTTC	CASSPTQDTFYGYTF
TRBJ1-1	NA	few	TRBV20-1	TGCAGTGCTATCGGGAGGGTGAACACTGAAGCTTTCTTT	CSAIGRVNTEAFF
TRBJ2-3	TRBD2	NA	TRBV15	TGTGCCACCAGCAGAGGTCCTGCGGGACTACCCACAGATACGCAGTATTTT	CATSRGPAGLPTDTQYF
TRBJ2-7	NA	few	TRBV6-6	TGTGCCAGCAGTTATTACAGAGACTACGAGCAGTACTTC	CASSYYRDYEQYF
TRBJ2-1	TRBD1	many	TRBV20-1	TGCAGTGCTAGTAGACAGGGTAGGGGCAATGAGCAGTTCTTC	CSASRQGRGNEQFF
TRBJ1-5	NA	many	TRBV12-3/TRBV12-4	TGTGCCAGCAGTTTCAGGAGGGATCAGCCCCAGCATTTT	CASSFRRDQPQHF
TRBJ1-1	NA	NA	TRBV12-3/TRBV12-4	TGTGCCACTCGAATTTTGGGGGGAACTGAAGCTTTCTTT	CATRILGGTEAFF
TRBJ2-3	TRBD2	many	TRBV20-1	TGCAGTGCTAGAGAGACTTTGCGGGGGGTAGATACGCAGTATTTT	CSARETLRGVDTQYF
TRBJ1-2	NA	NA	TRBV12-3/TRBV12-4	TGTGCCCTCAGTCCCACGGGAGGGGCAGGGGTGAGCACTAACTATGGCTACACCTTC	CALSPTGGAGVSTNYGYTF
TRBJ2-2	TRBD2	NA	TRBV5-8	TGTGCCAGCAGCTTGGGACTAGCGGGACATATCGGGGAGCTGTTTTTT	CASSLGLAGHIGELFF
TRBJ2-7	TRBD2	many	TRBV5-1	TGCGCCAGCAGCTTGTCTACTAGCGGCACCTACGAGCAGTACTTC	CASSLSTSGTYEQYF
TRBJ1-1	NA	many	TRBV29-1	TGCAGCGCCCAAGGGGTCACGAACACTGAAGCTTTCTTT	CSAQGVTNTEAFF
TRBJ1-2	TRBD1	many	TRBV12-3/TRBV12-4	TGTGCCAGCAGTTGGACAGGGGCTAACTATGGCTACACCTTC	CASSWTGANYGYTF
TRBJ1-5	TRBD1	few	TRBV20-1	TGCAGTGCTCGTCCCGAAAGGACAGGGTGGGAAGGCAATCAGCCCCAGCATTTT	CSARPERTGWEGNQPQHF
TRBJ2-1	NA	many	TRBV9	TGTGCCAGCAGCCCCCCAGGAGGGTACAATGAGCAGTTCTTC	CASSPPGGYNEQFF
TRBJ2-1	NA	many	TRBV12-3/TRBV12-4	TGTGCCAGCAGTTTCGTCTCTACCTACAATGAGCAGTTCTTC	CASSFVSTYNEQFF
TRBJ2-3	NA	few	TRBV5-1	TGCGCCAGCAAGGCCCGAGGGGCTGAAGATACGCAGTATTTT	CASKARGAEDTQYF
TRBJ2-1	TRBD1	NA	TRBV9	TGTGCCAGCAGCGTAGCCGGGGACAGCAATGAGCAGTTCTTC	CASSVAGDSNEQFF
TRBJ2-1	NA	few	TRBV2	TGTGCCAGCACTGATTGGGCTGAGCAGTTCTTC	CASTDWAEQFF
TRBJ1-2	TRBD1	few	TRBV14	TGTGCCAGCAGCCGGACAGGGGTGATTTATGGCTACACCTTC	CASSRTGVIYGYTF
TRBJ2-3	NA	many	TRBV4-2	TGTGCCACCGGACGGGTCACAGATACGCAGTATTTT	CATGRVTDTQYF
TRBJ2-6	NA	NA	TRBV29-1	TGCAGCGTTGAGGGGTCCTCTGGGGCCAACGTCCTGACTTTC	CSVEGSSGANVLTF
TRBJ2-1	TRBD2	many	TRBV7-9	TGTGCCAGCAGACAAGCGGGGGGACCCTACAATGAGCAGTTCTTC	CASRQAGGPYNEQFF
TRBJ2-5	NA	few	TRBV6-2/TRBV6-3	TGTGCCAGCCGAAATTATGGGGTTTGGTACTTC	CASRNYGVWYF
TRBJ2-1	TRBD2	many	TRBV6-2/TRBV6-3	TGTGCCAGCAGCCTCGGGACGGGGGGTCGGCAGTTCTTC	CASSLGTGGRQFF
TRBJ1-4	TRBD1	many	TRBV20-1	TGCAGTGCTAGGGTAGCCGGGACAGAAAGGGAAAAACTGTTTTTT	CSARVAGTEREKLFF
TRBJ2-1	NA	many	TRBV4-2	TGTGCCAGCAGCCAAGATAACACCGCCGGGCATGAGCAGTTCTTC	CASSQDNTAGHEQFF
TRBJ2-4	TRBD1	many	TRBV5-1	TGCGCCAGCAGCTTGGACAGGGGGAACATTCAGTACTTC	CASSLDRGNIQYF
TRBJ2-7	NA	NA	TRBV7-6	TGTGCCAGCAGCGGACAGCCGCATTCCTACGAGCAGTACTTC	CASSGQPHSYEQYF
TRBJ1-5	NA	NA	TRBV20-1	TGCAGTGCCCTAAAAAATCAGCCCCAGCATTTT	CSALKNQPQHF
TRBJ1-4	NA	many	TRBV6-1	TGTGCCAGCAGACAACACGGAAGCAATGAAAAACTGTTTTTT	CASRQHGSNEKLFF
TRBJ1-2	NA	NA	TRBV4-1	TGCGCCAGCAGCCAAGGAACGGCAGACTATGGCTACACCTTC	CASSQGTADYGYTF
TRBJ2-3	NA	many	TRBV9	TGTGCCAGCAGCCCCCGGGGGCCTAGCACAGATACGCAGTATTTT	CASSPRGPSTDTQYF
TRBJ2-3	NA	NA	TRBV27	TGTGCCAGCAGTTTATTGACATCGAAGGGCACAGATACGCAGTATTTT	CASSLLTSKGTDTQYF
TRBJ2-1	TRBD1	many	TRBV5-1	TGCGCCAGCAGCCCCGGACAGGGCATTCAGTTCTTC	CASSPGQGIQFF
TRBJ1-6	NA	few	TRBV7-2	TGTGCCAGCAGCTTTTACGACAGGCCCTATAATTCACCCCTCCACTTT	CASSFYDRPYNSPLHF
TRBJ2-7	NA	many	TRBV29-1	TGCAGCGTTGAGTTGTCGGGGTACGAGCAGTACTTC	CSVELSGYEQYF